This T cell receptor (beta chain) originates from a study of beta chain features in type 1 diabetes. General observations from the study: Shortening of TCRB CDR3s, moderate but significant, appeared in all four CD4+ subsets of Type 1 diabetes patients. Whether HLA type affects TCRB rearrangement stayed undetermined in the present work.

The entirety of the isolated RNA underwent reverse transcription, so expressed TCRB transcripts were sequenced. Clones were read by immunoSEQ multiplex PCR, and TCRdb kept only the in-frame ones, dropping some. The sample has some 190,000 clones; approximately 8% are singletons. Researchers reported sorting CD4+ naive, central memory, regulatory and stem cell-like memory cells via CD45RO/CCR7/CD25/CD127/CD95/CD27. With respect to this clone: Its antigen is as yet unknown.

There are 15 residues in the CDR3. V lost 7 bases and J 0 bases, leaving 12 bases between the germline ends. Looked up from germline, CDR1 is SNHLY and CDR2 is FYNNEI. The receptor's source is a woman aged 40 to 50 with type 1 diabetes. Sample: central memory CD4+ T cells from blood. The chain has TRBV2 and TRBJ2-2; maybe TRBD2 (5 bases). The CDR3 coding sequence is TGTGCCAGCATAGGTGGGAGTGCGAACACCGGGGAGCTGTTTTTT. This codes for CASIGGSANTGELFF.